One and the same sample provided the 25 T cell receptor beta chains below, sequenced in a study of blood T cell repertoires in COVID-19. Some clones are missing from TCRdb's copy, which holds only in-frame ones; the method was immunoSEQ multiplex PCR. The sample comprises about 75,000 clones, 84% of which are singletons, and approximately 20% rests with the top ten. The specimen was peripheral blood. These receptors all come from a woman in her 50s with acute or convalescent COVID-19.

The CDR3 sequence: CASSLQGARGYTF. The CDR3 nucleotides are TGTGCCAGCAGCTTACAGGGGGCCAGAGGCTACACCTTC. The chain is built from TRBV5-4 and TRBJ1-2; 9 bases map to TRBD1. The CDR3 runs to 13 residues. The germline CDR1 and CDR2 sequences are SGHNT and YYREEE (reference sequence). The J segment lost 8 bases and the V segment lost 2 bases, leaving 4 bases of the junction unmatched. Filled out from reference TRBV5-4 and TRBJ1-2, the complete variable domain reads ETGVTQSPTHLIKTRGQQVTLRCSSQSGHNTVSWYQQALGQGPQFIFQYYREEENGRGNFPPRFSGLQFPNYSSELNVNALELDDSALYLCASSLQGARGYTFGSGTRLTVV.

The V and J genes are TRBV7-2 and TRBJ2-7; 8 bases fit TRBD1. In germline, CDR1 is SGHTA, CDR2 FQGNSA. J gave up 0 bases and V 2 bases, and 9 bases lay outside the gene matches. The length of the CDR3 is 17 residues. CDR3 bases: TGTGCCAGCAGCTTATCGGGGACAGGAGTTAACTCCTACGAGCAGTACTTC. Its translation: CASSLSGTGVNSYEQYF.

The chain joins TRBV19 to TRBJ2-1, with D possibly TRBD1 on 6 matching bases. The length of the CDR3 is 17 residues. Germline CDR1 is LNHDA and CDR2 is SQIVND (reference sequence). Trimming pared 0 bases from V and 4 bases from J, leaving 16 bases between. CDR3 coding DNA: TGTGCCAGTAGTATAGATCAGGGGACGGCGACATACAATGAGCAGTTCTTC. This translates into CASSIDQGTATYNEQFF.

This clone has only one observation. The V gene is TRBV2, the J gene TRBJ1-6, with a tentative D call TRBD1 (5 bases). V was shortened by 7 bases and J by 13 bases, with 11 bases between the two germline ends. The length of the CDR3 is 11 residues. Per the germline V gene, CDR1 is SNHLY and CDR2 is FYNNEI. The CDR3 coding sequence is TGTGCCAGCACGGGGGGTCGGCCCCTCCACTTT. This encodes CASTGGRPLHF.

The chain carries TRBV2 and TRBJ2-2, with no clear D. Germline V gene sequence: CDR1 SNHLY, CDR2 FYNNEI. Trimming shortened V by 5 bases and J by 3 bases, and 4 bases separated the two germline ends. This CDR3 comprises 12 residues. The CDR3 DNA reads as TGTGCCAGCAGTTCGGACACCGGGGAGCTGTTTTTT. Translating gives CASSSDTGELFF.

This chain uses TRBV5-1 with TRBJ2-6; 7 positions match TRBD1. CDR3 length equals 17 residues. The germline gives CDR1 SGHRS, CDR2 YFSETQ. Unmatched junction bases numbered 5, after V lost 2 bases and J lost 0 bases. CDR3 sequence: CASSFGTADSGANVLTF. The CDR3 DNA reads TGCGCCAGCAGCTTCGGGACAGCCGACTCTGGGGCCAACGTCCTGACTTTC.

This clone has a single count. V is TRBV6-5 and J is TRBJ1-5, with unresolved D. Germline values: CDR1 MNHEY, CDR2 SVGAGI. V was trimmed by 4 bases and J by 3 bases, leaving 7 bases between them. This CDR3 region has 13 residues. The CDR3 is CASSSRDNQPQHF. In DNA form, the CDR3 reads TGTGCCAGCAGTTCCCGGGACAATCAGCCCCAGCATTTT.

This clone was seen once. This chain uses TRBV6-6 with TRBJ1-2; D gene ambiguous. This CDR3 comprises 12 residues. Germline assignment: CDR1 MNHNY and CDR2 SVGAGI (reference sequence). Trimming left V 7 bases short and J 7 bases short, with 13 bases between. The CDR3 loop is CASTGGIFGYTF. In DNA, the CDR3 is TGTGCCAGCACGGGTGGAATCTTTGGCTACACCTTC.

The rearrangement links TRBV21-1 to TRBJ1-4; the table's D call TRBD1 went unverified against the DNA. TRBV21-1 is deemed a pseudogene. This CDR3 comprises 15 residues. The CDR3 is CASRGDREGDEKLFF. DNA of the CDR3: TGTGCCAGCCGTGGGGACAGGGAGGGGGATGAAAAACTGTTTTTT.

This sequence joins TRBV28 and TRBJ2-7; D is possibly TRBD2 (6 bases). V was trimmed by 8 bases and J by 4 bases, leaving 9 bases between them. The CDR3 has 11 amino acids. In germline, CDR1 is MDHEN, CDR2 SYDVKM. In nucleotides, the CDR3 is TGTGCCAGCGGACTATTGTACGAGCAGTACTTC. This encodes CASGLLYEQYF.

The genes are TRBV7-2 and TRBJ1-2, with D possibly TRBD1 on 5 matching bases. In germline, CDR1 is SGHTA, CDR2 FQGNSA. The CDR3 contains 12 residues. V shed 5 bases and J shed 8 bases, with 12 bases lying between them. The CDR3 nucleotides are TGTGCCAGCAGCCCCCGGACAACGGGCTACACCTTC. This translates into CASSPRTTGYTF.

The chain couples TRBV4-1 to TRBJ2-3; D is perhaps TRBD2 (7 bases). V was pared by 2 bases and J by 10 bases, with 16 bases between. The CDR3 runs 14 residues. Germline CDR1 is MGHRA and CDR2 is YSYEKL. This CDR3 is CASSQRGGGAAQYF. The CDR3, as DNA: TGCGCCAGCAGCCAAAGGGGCGGGGGCGCGGCGCAGTATTTT.

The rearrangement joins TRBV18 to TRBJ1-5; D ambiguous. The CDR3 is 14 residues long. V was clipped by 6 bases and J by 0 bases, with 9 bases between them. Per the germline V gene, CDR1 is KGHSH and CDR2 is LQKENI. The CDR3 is CASSEAHSNQPQHF. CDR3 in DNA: TGTGCCAGCTCCGAGGCCCATAGCAATCAGCCCCAGCATTTT.

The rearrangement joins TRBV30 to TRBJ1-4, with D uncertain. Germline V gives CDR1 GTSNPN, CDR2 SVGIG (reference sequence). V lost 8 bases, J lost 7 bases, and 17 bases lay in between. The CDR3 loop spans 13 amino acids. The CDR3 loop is CARKARNGEKLFF. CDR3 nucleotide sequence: TGTGCCCGCAAGGCTAGAAACGGTGAAAAACTGTTTTTT.

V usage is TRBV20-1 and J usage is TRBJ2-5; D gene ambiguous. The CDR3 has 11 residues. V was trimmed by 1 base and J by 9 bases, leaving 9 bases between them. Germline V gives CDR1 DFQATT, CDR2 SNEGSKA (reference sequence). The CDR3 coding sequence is TGCAGTGCTAGAGGGCTCCCACCCCAGTACTTC. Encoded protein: CSARGLPPQYF.

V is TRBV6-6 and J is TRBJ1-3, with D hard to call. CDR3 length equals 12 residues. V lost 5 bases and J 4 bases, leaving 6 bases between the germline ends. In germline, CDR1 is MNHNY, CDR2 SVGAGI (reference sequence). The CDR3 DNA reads TGTGCCAGCAGTGAGCCGGGAAACACCATATATTTT. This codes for CASSEPGNTIYF.

In nucleotides, the CDR3 is TGTGCCAGCAGCCAACAACCTTCAGGGACCCAGTACTTC. Amino acid sequence: CASSQQPSGTQYF. J is TRBJ2-5 and V is TRBV14; D uncertain. With 2 bases removed from V and 7 bases from J, the gap between germline ends came to 11 bases. This CDR3 has 13 residues. Germline CDR1 is SGHDN and CDR2 is FVKESK.

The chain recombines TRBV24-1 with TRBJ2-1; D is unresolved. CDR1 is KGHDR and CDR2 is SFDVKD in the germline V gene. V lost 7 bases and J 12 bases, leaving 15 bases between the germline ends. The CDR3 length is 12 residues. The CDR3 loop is CATRPLLLLQFF. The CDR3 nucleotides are TGTGCCACCAGGCCATTACTTTTATTGCAGTTCTTC.

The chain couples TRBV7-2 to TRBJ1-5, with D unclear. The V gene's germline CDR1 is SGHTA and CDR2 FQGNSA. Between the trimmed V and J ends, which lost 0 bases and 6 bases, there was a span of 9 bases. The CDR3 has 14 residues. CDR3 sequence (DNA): TGTGCCAGCAGCTTAGCGGATCCGGGTCAGCCCCAGCATTTT. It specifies CASSLADPGQPQHF. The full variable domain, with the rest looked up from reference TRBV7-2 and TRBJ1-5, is GAGVSQSPSNKVTEKGKDVELRCDPISGHTALYWYRQSLGQGLEFLIYFQGNSAPDKSGLPSDRFSAERTGGSVSTLTIQRTQQEDSAVYLCASSLADPGQPQHFGDGTRLSIL.

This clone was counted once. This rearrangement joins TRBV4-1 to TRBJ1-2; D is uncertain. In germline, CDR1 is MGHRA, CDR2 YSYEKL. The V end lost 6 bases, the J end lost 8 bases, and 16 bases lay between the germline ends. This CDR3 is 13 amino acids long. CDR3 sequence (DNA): TGCGCCAGCAGTAGAGAGCTCTATTGGGGCTACACCTTC. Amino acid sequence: CASSRELYWGYTF.

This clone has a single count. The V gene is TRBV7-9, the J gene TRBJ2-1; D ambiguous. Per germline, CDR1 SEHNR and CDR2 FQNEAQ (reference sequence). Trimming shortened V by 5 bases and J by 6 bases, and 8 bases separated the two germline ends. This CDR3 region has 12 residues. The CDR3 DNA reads TGTGCCAGCAGCCCGCAAGCCAATGAGCAGTTCTTC. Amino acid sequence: CASSPQANEQFF.

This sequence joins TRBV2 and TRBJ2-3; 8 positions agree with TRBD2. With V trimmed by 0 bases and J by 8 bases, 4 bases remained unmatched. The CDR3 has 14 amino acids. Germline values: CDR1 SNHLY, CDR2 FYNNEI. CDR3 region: CASSEALSGTTQYF. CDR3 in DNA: TGTGCCAGCAGTGAAGCGCTTAGCGGGACTACGCAGTATTTT.

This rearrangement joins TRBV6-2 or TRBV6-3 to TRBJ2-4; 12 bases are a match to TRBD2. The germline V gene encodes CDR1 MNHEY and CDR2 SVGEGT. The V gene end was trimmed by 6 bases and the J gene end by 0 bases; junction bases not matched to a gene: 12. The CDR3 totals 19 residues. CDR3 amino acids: CASSPNPGLAGIAKNIQYF. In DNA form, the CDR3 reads TGTGCCAGCAGCCCAAACCCAGGACTAGCGGGGATAGCCAAAAACATTCAGTACTTC.

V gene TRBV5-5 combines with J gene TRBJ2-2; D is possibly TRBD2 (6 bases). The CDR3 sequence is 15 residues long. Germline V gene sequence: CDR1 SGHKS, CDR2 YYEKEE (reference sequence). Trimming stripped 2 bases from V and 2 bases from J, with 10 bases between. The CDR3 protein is CASSLAGSNTGELFF. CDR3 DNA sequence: TGTGCCAGCAGCTTAGCGGGCTCTAACACCGGGGAGCTGTTTTTT.

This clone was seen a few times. CDR3 coding DNA: TGTGCCAGCAGTTTTAAGGGGCTTATCTCCACAGATACGCAGTATTTT. As protein: CASSFKGLISTDTQYF. The rearrangement uses TRBV28 and TRBJ2-3; a weak D match, TRBD1 (5 bases). Trimming stripped 3 bases from V and 2 bases from J, with 15 bases between. Germline V gives CDR1 MDHEN, CDR2 SYDVKM. The CDR3 covers 16 residues.